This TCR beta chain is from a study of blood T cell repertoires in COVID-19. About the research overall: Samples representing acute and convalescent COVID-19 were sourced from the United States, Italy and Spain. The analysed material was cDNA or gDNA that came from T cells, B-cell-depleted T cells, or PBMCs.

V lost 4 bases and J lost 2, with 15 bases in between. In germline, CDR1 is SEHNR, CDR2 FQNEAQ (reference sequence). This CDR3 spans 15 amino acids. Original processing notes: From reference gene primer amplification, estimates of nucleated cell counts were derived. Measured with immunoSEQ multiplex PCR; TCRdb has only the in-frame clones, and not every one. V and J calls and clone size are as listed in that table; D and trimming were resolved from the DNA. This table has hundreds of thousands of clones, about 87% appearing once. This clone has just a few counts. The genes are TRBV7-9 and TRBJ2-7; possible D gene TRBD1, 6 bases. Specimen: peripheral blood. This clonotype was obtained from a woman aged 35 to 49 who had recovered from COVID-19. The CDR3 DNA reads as TGTGCCAGCAGCTCGACCCGACAGGCTCCCTACGAGCAGTACTTC. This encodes CASSSTRQAPYEQYF.